The 30 T cell receptor beta chains presented below share a single source sample, sequenced in a study of regulatory T cells in long-lasting Graves disease. Construction of the TCR beta libraries employed iRepertoire HTBI primers in conjunction with Arm-PCR of CDR3 regions. TCRdb ran MiXCR on the multiplex PCR reads and lists one entry per CDR3 protein. The sample carries about 500,000 distinct CDR3 sequences, roughly 17% recorded once. Time point meaning: newly diagnosed GD, antithyroid drugs for less than 3 months. Extracted PBMC RNA gave rise to the TCR library. These data were also filed under a second study, of T cells in Graves' hyperthyroidism and ophthalmopathy.

The sequences come from peripheral blood mononuclear cells (PBMCs), collected at new diagnosis, from a patient treated with antithyroid drugs. These receptors were taken from a man between 40 and 49 years old with Graves disease.

This clonotype was counted many times. The CDR3 nucleotides are TGCGCCAGCAGTTCTGACAGGCCCACCTACGAGCAGTACTTC. This translates into CASSSDRPTYEQYF. The chain uses TRBV5-1 and TRBJ2-7; tentative D call: TRBD1 (6 bases). This CDR3 has 14 amino acids. The V end was cut by 5 bases, the J end by 2 bases, with 14 bases between. Per the germline V gene, CDR1 is SGHRS and CDR2 is YFSETQ. The complete variable domain, with remaining parts taken from reference TRBV5-1 and TRBJ2-7, reads KAGVTQTPRYLIKTRGQQVTLSCSPISGHRSVSWYQQTPGQGLQFLFEYFSETQRNKGNFPGRFSGRQFSNSRSEMNVSTLELGDSALYLCASSSDRPTYEQYFGPGTRLTVT.

This rearrangement joins TRBV5-1 to TRBJ1-1; D gene uncertain. Trimming cost V 1 base and J 5 bases, with 18 bases left between them. Per germline, CDR1 SGHRS and CDR2 YFSETQ. The CDR3 contains 16 residues. CDR3 sequence: CASSLSSKPTGTEAFF. Written as DNA, the CDR3 is TGCGCCAGCAGCTTGAGTTCAAAACCCACGGGGACTGAAGCTTTCTTT.

This clonotype was counted ten times or more. V and J are TRBV5-1 and TRBJ2-7, with unresolved D. This CDR3 comprises 14 residues. CDR1 SGHRS and CDR2 YFSETQ come from the germline V gene. Trimming left V 1 base short and J 0 bases short, with 8 bases between. The CDR3 spells CASSLLGGSYEQYF. CDR3 coding DNA: TGCGCCAGCAGCTTGCTGGGCGGCTCCTACGAGCAGTACTTC.

The rearrangement joins TRBV9 to TRBJ2-1; 7 nucleotides agree with TRBD2. This CDR3 is built from 19 residues. CDR1 SGDLS and CDR2 YYNGEE come from the germline V gene. V was pared by 4 bases and J by 4 bases, with 20 bases of the junction left unmatched. The CDR3: CASSPYPPGRASRYNEQFF. CDR3 nucleotides: TGTGCCAGCAGCCCCTACCCCCCGGGGAGGGCCAGTCGTTACAATGAGCAGTTCTTC.

In this sample, this clonotype turned up many times. The chain employs TRBV7-9 and TRBJ2-1; D gene unclear. CDR1 SEHNR and CDR2 FQNEAQ come from the germline V gene (reference sequence). The CDR3 is 15 amino acids. V was shortened by 5 bases and J by 9 bases, with 20 bases between the two germline ends. CDR3 sequence: CASSERAAQSIEQFF. The CDR3 DNA sequence: TGTGCCAGCAGCGAACGGGCAGCACAATCGATTGAGCAGTTCTTC.

This clonotype was detected ten times or more. V and J are TRBV28 and TRBJ2-5; 9 bases are a match to TRBD2. The CDR3 covers 16 residues. V lost 5 bases, J lost 2 bases, and 9 bases stayed unmatched. Per germline, CDR1 MDHEN and CDR2 SYDVKM. The CDR3 is CASSLSTSGAQETQYF. As DNA, the CDR3 is TGTGCCAGCAGTCTGTCGACTAGCGGAGCTCAAGAGACCCAGTACTTC.

This clonotype was counted many times. V is TRBV20-1 and J is TRBJ2-5; maybe TRBD1 (6 bases). CDR3 length: 13 residues. The V and J ends lost 0 bases and 7 bases respectively, with 12 bases between them. Germline assignment: CDR1 DFQATT and CDR2 SNEGSKA (reference sequence). The CDR3 DNA is TGCAGTGCTAGAGAGACAGGAGAAGGGACCCAGTACTTC. It codes for CSARETGEGTQYF.

The genes are TRBV10-3 and TRBJ2-1; D unclear. Per germline, CDR1 ENHRY and CDR2 SYGVKD. The CDR3 loop spans 16 amino acids. V shed 0 bases and J shed 5 bases, with 14 bases lying between them. CDR3 bases: TGTGCCATCAGTGAGTCGATATGGGTGCTAAACAATGAGCAGTTCTTC. Protein sequence: CAISESIWVLNNEQFF.

Of note for this clonotype: The CDR3 carries no conserved terminal phenylalanine or tryptophan, so it likely arises from a read error. The J gene is TRBJ1-2, the V gene TRBV28, with TRBD1 matching 7 bases. This CDR3 contains 14 residues. J was trimmed by 0 bases and V by 5 bases; bases with no gene match: 3. The V gene's germline CDR1 is MDHEN and CDR2 SYDVKM. This chain's CDR3 is CASSVGTANYGYTL. The CDR3 bases are TGTGCCAGCAGTGTTGGGACAGCTAACTATGGCTACACCCTC.

The table lists this clonotype with many counts. The CDR3 protein is CASSFRGGRTGELFF. The CDR3 DNA sequence: TGTGCCAGCAGTTTCAGGGGCGGGAGGACCGGGGAGCTGTTTTTT. This chain joins TRBV12-3 or TRBV12-4 and TRBJ2-2, with 8 bases identical to TRBD2. V was pared by 3 bases and J by 5 bases, with 5 bases of the junction left unmatched. The CDR3 contains 15 residues.

This clonotype was counted at least ten times. The genes are TRBV6-1 and TRBJ1-2, with 9 bases aligning to TRBD1. This CDR3 has 13 amino acids. V lost 8 bases and J lost 1; bases outside the gene matches: 2. The germline V gene encodes CDR1 MNHNS and CDR2 SASEGT. CDR3 DNA: TGTGCCAGCGGGACAGGGCGTAACTATGGCTACACCTTC. Residues: CASGTGRNYGYTF.

This clonotype occurred many times. The chain has TRBV28 and TRBJ2-7, with D perhaps TRBD2 (5 bases). The V end was cut by 6 bases, the J end by 0 bases, with 9 bases between. The germline V gene encodes CDR1 MDHEN and CDR2 SYDVKM. The CDR3 runs 13 residues. The CDR3 sequence is CASSRLTSYEQYF. As DNA, the CDR3 is TGTGCCAGCAGCAGACTAACCTCCTACGAGCAGTACTTC.

This clonotype was seen more than once but under ten times. As DNA, the CDR3 is TGTGCTAGTGGTGGGGAAAAACTGTTTTTT. Amino acids: CASGGEKLFF. The rearrangement uses TRBV12-5 and TRBJ1-4; unclear D gene. Trimming left V 5 bases short and J 8 bases short, with 3 bases between. This CDR3 is 10 amino acids long. The germline CDR1 and CDR2 sequences are LGHNT and FRNRAP. Filled out from reference TRBV12-5 and TRBJ1-4, the complete variable domain reads DARVTQTPRHKVTEMGQEVTMRCQPILGHNTVFWYRQTMMQGLELLAYFRNRAPLDDSGMPKDRFSAEMPDATLATLKIQPSEPRDSAVYFCASGGEKLFFGSGTQLSVL.

Comment on this clonotype: The germline gene is not matched at one end of the junction; a read error may be the cause. The chain recombines TRBV6-1 with TRBJ1-2; D may be TRBD1 (5 bases). The germline CDR1 and CDR2 sequences are MNHNS and SASEGT. CDR3 length: 13 residues. The CDR3 nucleotides are TGTGCCGGCAGTGAAGAAGGGGTAGGCGGCTACACCTTC. This encodes CAGSEEGVGGYTF.

This clonotype has ten or more counts. The rearrangement links TRBV12-5 to TRBJ1-1; D might be TRBD1 (5 bases). From germline, CDR1 is LGHNT and CDR2 FRNRAP. The CDR3 loop spans 14 amino acids. V lost 2 bases, J lost 6 bases, and 13 bases lay in between. The CDR3 loop reads CASGLNRGGAEAFF. In DNA, the CDR3 is TGTGCTAGTGGTTTGAACCGGGGAGGGGCTGAAGCTTTCTTT.

This clonotype has a single count. The rearrangement uses TRBV6-9 and TRBJ2-1; 7 bases are a match to TRBD2. CDR1 MNHGY and CDR2 SVAAGI come from the germline V gene. The V and J ends lost 3 bases and 5 bases, in that order; junction bases with no gene match: 7. This CDR3 is built from 15 residues. The CDR3 bases are TGTGCCAGCAGTTACCGGGGCGGGAGCGACAATGAGCAGTTCTTC. It codes for CASSYRGGSDNEQFF.

This clonotype was counted a few times. The rearrangement uses TRBV4-1 and TRBJ2-7; TRBD2 agrees at 10 bases. Germline loops: CDR1 MGHRA, CDR2 YSYEKL. Trimming took 0 bases from V and 5 from J; bases not matched to a gene: 16. The CDR3 totals 19 residues. Here the CDR3 reads CASSQENGGTSDTRNEQYF. The DNA for the CDR3 is TGCGCCAGCAGCCAAGAGAACGGAGGGACTAGCGACACACGGAACGAGCAGTACTTC.

Regarding this clonotype: Sequence at one end of the junction differs from germline and may be a read error. V and J are TRBV5-1 and TRBJ2-7, with 12 bases lining up with TRBD2. This CDR3 spans 16 amino acids. Germline V gene data show CDR1 as SGHRS and CDR2 as YFSETQ. Here the CDR3 reads CASSSGGLAGSYEQYF. The CDR3 DNA follows: TGTGCCAGCAGCTCCGGAGGACTAGCGGGGTCCTACGAGCAGTACTTC.

This clonotype was picked up many times. The chain carries TRBV6-5 and TRBJ2-7, with D perhaps TRBD1 (5 bases). The V gene lost 0 bases and the J gene lost 2 bases, with 11 bases spanning the gap. This CDR3 region has 15 residues. CDR1 is MNHEY and CDR2 is SVGAGI in the germline V gene. CDR3 loop: CASSYSRVRAYEQYF. In DNA form, the CDR3 reads TGTGCCAGCAGTTACTCCAGGGTTAGGGCCTACGAGCAGTACTTC.

The table lists this clonotype with many counts. V and J are TRBV11-2 and TRBJ2-1, with D hard to call. The CDR3 length is 12 residues. CDR1 and CDR2 from the germline V gene are SGHAT and FQNNGV. V gave up 2 bases and J gave up 9 bases, with 8 bases separating them. For the CDR3, the DNA is TGTGCCAGCAGCTTATCTGTAGTTGAGCAGTTCTTC. Its protein is CASSLSVVEQFF.

This clonotype was observed at least ten times. The chain has TRBV20-1 and TRBJ2-1; 7 nucleotides agree with TRBD2. CDR1 DFQATT and CDR2 SNEGSKA come from the germline V gene (reference sequence). This CDR3 spans 13 amino acids. With 5 bases clipped from V and 5 bases from J, the junction kept 6 bases outside the gene matches. In DNA form, the CDR3 reads TGCAGTGCTCCAAGGGAGGGTAACAATGAGCAGTTCTTC. It codes for CSAPREGNNEQFF.

The chain carries TRBV7-2 and TRBJ2-7; 7 positions agree with TRBD2. Germline V CDR1 and CDR2: SGHTA, FQGNSA. V shed 1 base and J 7 bases; nucleotides not matched to a gene: 10. This CDR3 comprises 15 residues. The CDR3 protein is CASSLGSGWAEEQYF. The CDR3, as DNA: TGTGCCAGCAGCTTAGGTAGCGGGTGGGCCGAGGAGCAGTACTTC.

This clonotype came up a few times. The chain combines TRBV7-9 with TRBJ1-4; D remains ambiguous. Trimming left V 8 bases short and J 2 bases short, with 15 bases between. This CDR3 spans 15 amino acids. Germline V gene sequence: CDR1 SEHNR, CDR2 FQNEAQ (reference sequence). The chain's CDR3 is CASSSPGWTNEKLFF. CDR3 bases: TGTGCCAGCTCCTCCCCGGGGTGGACTAATGAAAAACTGTTTTTT.

This clonotype was observed many times. V usage is TRBV28 and J usage is TRBJ2-7; 7 bases are shared with TRBD1. CDR3 size: 15 residues. The V and J ends lost 4 bases and 1 base, in that order; junction bases with no gene match: 7. Germline CDR1 MDHEN, CDR2 SYDVKM. CDR3 amino acids: CASSSARQGSYEQYF. For the CDR3, the DNA is TGTGCCAGCAGTTCCGCCAGACAGGGTTCCTACGAGCAGTACTTC.

This clonotype showed up many times. The chain employs TRBV28 and TRBJ2-7; 8 bases fit TRBD2. CDR1 and CDR2 from the germline V gene are MDHEN and SYDVKM. The CDR3 length is 16 residues. Unmatched junction bases numbered 10, after V lost 3 bases and J lost 3 bases. The CDR3 protein is CASSLWEGTSSYEQYF. CDR3 nucleotide sequence: TGTGCCAGCAGTTTGTGGGAAGGGACTAGTAGCTACGAGCAGTACTTC.

The chain joins TRBV7-6 to TRBJ2-2, with D uncertain. This CDR3 region has 13 residues. CDR1 is SGHVS, CDR2 FNYEAQ, per germline. V was clipped by 5 bases and J by 6 bases, with 10 bases between them. The CDR3 DNA reads as TGTGCCAGCAGCCAGCTAGGAGCCGGGGAGCTGTTTTTT. Amino acids: CASSQLGAGELFF.

V usage is TRBV12-3 or TRBV12-4 and J usage is TRBJ2-7; TRBD2 aligns across 8 bases. V was pared by 2 bases and J by 4 bases, with 4 bases of the junction left unmatched. The CDR3 has 14 amino acids. CDR3 in amino acids: CASSLPSGSYEQYF. DNA for the CDR3: TGTGCCAGCAGTTTACCCAGCGGGAGTTACGAGCAGTACTTC.

This clonotype was seen repeatedly, ten times or more. The chain links TRBV7-3 to TRBJ2-3; D uncertain. Germline CDR1 and CDR2: SGHTA and FQGTGA. The CDR3 length is 13 residues. The V end lost 2 bases, the J end lost 5 bases, and 8 bases lay between the germline ends. CDR3 DNA: TGTGCCAGCAGCTTAGACGGCTTAGATACGCAGTATTTT. Translating gives CASSLDGLDTQYF.

This clonotype has more than one count but fewer than ten. V and J are TRBV20-1 and TRBJ2-1, with 12 bases fitting TRBD2. The V and J ends lost 5 bases and 4 bases, in that order; junction bases with no gene match: 12. Germline V lookup: CDR1 DFQATT, CDR2 SNEGSKA (reference sequence). The CDR3 runs to 17 residues. In DNA form, the CDR3 reads TGCAGTGCTCGACGACTAGCGGGAGATTCTGGGTACAATGAGCAGTTCTTC. Translation gives CSARRLAGDSGYNEQFF.

This clonotype was recorded at least ten times. The CDR3 coding sequence is TGTGCCAGCAGTGAGTATCGGGAGCCCCGGAATGAGCAGTTCTTC. This encodes CASSEYREPRNEQFF. This chain links TRBV6-1 with TRBJ2-1, with D possibly matching TRBD2 (6 bases). This CDR3 contains 15 residues. CDR1 MNHNS and CDR2 SASEGT come from the germline V gene. V was pared by 3 bases and J by 7 bases, with 16 bases between.